Sequencing of this TCR beta chain was carried out in a study of shared clonotypes between healthy human individuals. Study summary: Each donor contributed plates that comprised three CD4 naive, three CD4 memory, two CD8 naive and one CD8 memory.

The study's findings and limits: Clonotypes which were not shared had lower generation probabilities than clonotypes that all four donors shared.

As originally analysed: Because ImmunoSEQ provided only junction sequences with no quality scores, the filtering differed. TCRdb's copy holds only in-frame clones and misses some; the assay was immunoSEQ multiplex PCR. That table furnishes V, J and clone size, whereas the DNA furnished D and trimming. Of approximately 2,300,000 clones detected, 92% appear once; the ten largest clones hold more than 0.35%. Germline V CDR1 and CDR2: MDHEN, SYDVKM. V trimming: 10 bases; J trimming: 2 bases; junction bases outside the gene matches: 17. The CDR3 has 17 amino acids. On this clone: Antigen specificity is unknown.

The clonotype comes from a man aged 18 to 29 in good health. Some clones in this sample may be carry-over from other donors' samples. Sequencing input: naive CD4+ T cells from PBMCs. Subset given: CD45RA+ positively selected. This chain connects TRBV28 to TRBJ1-2; 9 nucleotides agree with TRBD1. The CDR3 bases are TGTGCCACTCCCTTGATAGGGACAGGGCCCTCCAACTATGGCTACACCTTC. Protein product: CATPLIGTGPSNYGYTF.